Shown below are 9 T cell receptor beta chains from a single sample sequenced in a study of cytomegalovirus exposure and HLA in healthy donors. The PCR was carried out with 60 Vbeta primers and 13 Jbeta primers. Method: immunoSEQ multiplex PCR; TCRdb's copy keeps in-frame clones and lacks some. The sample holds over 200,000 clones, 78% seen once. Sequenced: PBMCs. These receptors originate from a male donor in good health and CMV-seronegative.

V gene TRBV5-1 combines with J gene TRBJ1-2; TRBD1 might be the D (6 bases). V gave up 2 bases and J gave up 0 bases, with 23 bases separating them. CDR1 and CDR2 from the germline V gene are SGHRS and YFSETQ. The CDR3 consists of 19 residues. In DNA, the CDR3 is TGCGCCAGCAGCTTTCCCTCAGGGGATCGACCCAGGACTAACTATGGCTACACCTTC. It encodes CASSFPSGDRPRTNYGYTF.

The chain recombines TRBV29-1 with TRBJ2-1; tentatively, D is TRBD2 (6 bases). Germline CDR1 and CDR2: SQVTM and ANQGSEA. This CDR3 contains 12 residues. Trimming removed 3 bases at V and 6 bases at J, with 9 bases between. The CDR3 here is CSVEAGTNEQFF. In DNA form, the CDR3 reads TGCAGCGTTGAGGCGGGAACCAATGAGCAGTTCTTC.

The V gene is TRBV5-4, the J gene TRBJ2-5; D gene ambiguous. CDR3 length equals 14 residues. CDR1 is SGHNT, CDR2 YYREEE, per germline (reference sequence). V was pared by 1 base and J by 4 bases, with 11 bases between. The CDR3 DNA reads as TGTGCCAGCAGCTTGATCGGTGACTTAGAGACCCAGTACTTC. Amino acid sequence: CASSLIGDLETQYF.

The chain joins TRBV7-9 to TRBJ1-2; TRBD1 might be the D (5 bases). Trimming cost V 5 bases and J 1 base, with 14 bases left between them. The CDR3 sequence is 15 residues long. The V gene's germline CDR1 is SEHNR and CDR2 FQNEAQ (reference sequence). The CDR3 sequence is CASSPNFRDNYGYTF. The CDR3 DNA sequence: TGTGCCAGCAGCCCCAACTTCAGGGATAACTATGGCTACACCTTC.

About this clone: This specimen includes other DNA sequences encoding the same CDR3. CDR3 protein: CASKGRGFEQFF. CDR3 DNA sequence: TGTGCCAGCAAAGGCAGGGGATTTGAGCAGTTCTTC. The V and J genes are TRBV6-1 and TRBJ2-1, with a weak D call TRBD1 (6 bases). This CDR3 is 12 amino acids long. The germline V gene encodes CDR1 MNHNS and CDR2 SASEGT. Trimming took 7 bases from V and 9 from J, leaving 13 bases between them.

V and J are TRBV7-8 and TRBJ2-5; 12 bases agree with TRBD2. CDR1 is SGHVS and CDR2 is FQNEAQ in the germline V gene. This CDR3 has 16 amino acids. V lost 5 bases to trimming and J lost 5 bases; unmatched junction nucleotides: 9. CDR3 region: CASSPAGTSGLETQYF. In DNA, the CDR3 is TGTGCCAGCAGCCCAGCGGGGACTAGCGGGCTGGAGACCCAGTACTTC.

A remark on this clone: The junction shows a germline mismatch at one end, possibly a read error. The CDR3: CSSSFAGEQFF. For the CDR3, the DNA is TGTTCCAGCAGCTTCGCAGGTGAGCAGTTCTTC. The V gene is TRBV7-9, the J gene TRBJ2-1, with unresolved D. In germline, CDR1 is SEHNR, CDR2 FQNEAQ (reference sequence). The CDR3 is 11 residues long.

CDR3 nucleotides: TGTGCCAGCAGACTAGCGGGACGATACGAGCAGTACTTC. It encodes CASRLAGRYEQYF. The gene calls are TRBV2 and TRBJ2-7; 10 positions match TRBD2. The CDR3 runs 13 residues. In germline, CDR1 is SNHLY, CDR2 FYNNEI. J lost 4 bases, V lost 6 bases, and 3 bases had no gene match.

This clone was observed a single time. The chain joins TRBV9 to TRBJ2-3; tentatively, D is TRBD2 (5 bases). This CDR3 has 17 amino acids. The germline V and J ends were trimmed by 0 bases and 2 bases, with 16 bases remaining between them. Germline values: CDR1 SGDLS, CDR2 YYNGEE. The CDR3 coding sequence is TGTGCCAGCAGCGTAGCTTGGGCCGGAGGCCCCACAGATACGCAGTATTTT. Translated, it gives CASSVAWAGGPTDTQYF.